This T cell receptor beta chain was recovered during a study of T cell responses to AZD1222 COVID-19 vaccine. Notes on the study in general: Recipients of two AZD1222 doses showed rising Spike-specific TCR breadth and depth. Repertoires in all cases were sampled only once the peak T cell response had passed.

Note on this clone: Antigen: not known.

Profiled with immunoSEQ multiplex PCR; TCRdb holds only in-frame clones, not every one. The table lists about 85,000 clones, approximately 87% of them singletons. Germline V gene lookup returns CDR1 SGHAT and CDR2 FQNNGV. CDR3 length equals 14 residues. V was shortened by 1 base and J by 1 base, with 7 bases between the two germline ends. This chain joins TRBV11-2 and TRBJ1-1, with D unresolved. Here the sequenced sample was peripheral blood, taken on day 0 of AZD1222 vaccination. The sequence was collected from an adult in good health. The CDR3 coding sequence is TGTGCCAGCAGCTTAGCGGAGGGGAACACTGAAGCTTTCTTT. Translating gives CASSLAEGNTEAFF.